The 28 T cell receptor beta chains given below trace back to one sample, sequenced in a study of blood T cell repertoires in COVID-19. Generated by immunoSEQ multiplex PCR, the TCRdb table keeps only in-frame clones and is missing some. Of 80,000 to 100,000 clones in the sample, approximately 90% were seen once. Sequences were obtained from peripheral blood. These receptors came from a human donor with active COVID-19. The donor label of this sample is uncertain.

V is TRBV10-3 and J is TRBJ1-5; D is uncertain. The germline CDR1 and CDR2 sequences are ENHRY and SYGVKD. This CDR3 has 15 residues. The V and J ends lost 3 bases and 6 bases respectively, with 15 bases between them. The CDR3 reads CAISEEGIIRQPQHF. Written as DNA, the CDR3 is TGTGCCATCAGTGAAGAGGGAATCATTCGTCAGCCCCAGCATTTT.

The V and J genes are TRBV10-1 and TRBJ2-3, with D uncertain. Trimming took 0 bases from V and 2 from J, leaving 6 bases between them. The length of the CDR3 is 14 residues. Germline V gene lookup returns CDR1 WNHNN and CDR2 SYGVQD (reference sequence). CDR3 sequence reads: CASSESRVTDTQYF. As DNA, the CDR3 is TGCGCCAGCAGTGAGTCACGAGTCACAGATACGCAGTATTTT.

The chain employs TRBV13 and TRBJ1-2, with D unresolved. V was pared by 5 bases and J by 1 base, with 5 bases between. The germline CDR1 and CDR2 sequences are PRHDT and FYEKMQ (reference sequence). The CDR3 sequence is 12 residues long. Written as DNA, the CDR3 is TGTGCCAGCAGCCCCCGTAACTATGGCTACACCTTC. It specifies CASSPRNYGYTF.

V is TRBV6-6 and J is TRBJ2-2, with TRBD1 matching 11 bases. CDR1 and CDR2 from the germline V gene are MNHNY and SVGAGI (reference sequence). The V segment lost 6 bases and the J segment 4 bases; nucleotides outside the gene matches: 7. The CDR3 is made up of 16 amino acids. CDR3 bases: TGTGCCAGCAGATTTACCGGGACAGGGGGCACCGGGGAGCTGTTTTTT. As protein: CASRFTGTGGTGELFF.

The V and J genes are TRBV4-3 and TRBJ2-1, with TRBD2 identical over 7 bases. The length of the CDR3 is 16 residues. The germline V gene has CDR1 LGHNA and CDR2 YSLEER. Trimming cost V 2 bases and J 4 bases; bases outside gene matches: 8. The CDR3 loop reads CASSQSPGLQYNEQFF. CDR3 DNA sequence: TGCGCCAGCAGCCAATCCCCGGGACTACAGTACAATGAGCAGTTCTTC.

The chain combines TRBV2 with TRBJ1-5, with D possibly TRBD1 on 5 matching bases. Per germline, CDR1 SNHLY and CDR2 FYNNEI. Trimming pared 4 bases from V and 3 bases from J, leaving 13 bases between. The CDR3 spans 15 residues. The DNA of the CDR3 is TGTGCCAGCAGTGTCGACAGTGCGTACAATCAGCCCCAGCATTTT. Translating it yields CASSVDSAYNQPQHF.

The chain is built from TRBV24-1 and TRBJ2-3; 9 bases align to TRBD2. This CDR3 has 17 amino acids. Germline trimming cut 2 bases from V and 4 bases from J; bases unmatched to any gene: 9. CDR1 is KGHDR, CDR2 SFDVKD, per germline. The CDR3 nucleotides are TGTGCCACCAGTGATTCCAGGGCGGGGGGGCGCCCAGATACGCAGTATTTT. Translation gives CATSDSRAGGRPDTQYF.

V is TRBV7-3 and J is TRBJ2-2, with D hard to call. Germline lookup yields CDR1 SGHTA and CDR2 FQGTGA. The CDR3 length is 16 residues. V lost 5 bases to trimming and J lost 4 bases, with 17 bases between them. DNA for the CDR3: TGTGCCAGCAGCGCCCATACTATCCCGGGCACCGGGGAGCTGTTTTTT. Translating it yields CASSAHTIPGTGELFF.

The V call is TRBV6-2 or TRBV6-3, the J call TRBJ2-1; the match to TRBD2 covers 9 bases. Germline assignment: CDR1 MNHEY and CDR2 SVGEGT. The CDR3 has 16 amino acids. The trim removed 0 bases at V and 3 bases at J, leaving 3 bases unmatched. The CDR3 DNA sequence: TGTGCCAGCAGTTACTCGAGCGGGGGGCACTACAATGAGCAGTTCTTC. It encodes CASSYSSGGHYNEQFF.

The chain links TRBV6-5 to TRBJ2-1; TRBD1 agrees at 10 bases. J lost 9 bases, V lost 2 bases, and 7 bases had no gene match. The CDR3 consists of 15 residues. The germline gives CDR1 MNHEY, CDR2 SVGAGI. CDR3 sequence (DNA): TGTGCCAGCAGTTACCAAGACAGGGGGCGCGGTGAGCAGTTCTTC. The encoded protein is CASSYQDRGRGEQFF.

V is TRBV29-1 and J is TRBJ2-4; 10 bases are a match to TRBD2. Trimming took 4 bases from V and 3 from J; bases not matched to a gene: 27. From germline, CDR1 is SQVTM and CDR2 ANQGSEA. CDR3 length: 22 residues. CDR3 coding DNA: TGCAGCGTTGGGGACAGGATACCCACTAGCGGGGACACGAAAGGAGGCAAAAACATTCAGTACTTC. Translated: CSVGDRIPTSGDTKGGKNIQYF.

The rearrangement uses TRBV29-1 and TRBJ1-1; TRBD1 aligns across 7 bases. CDR1 and CDR2 from the germline V gene are SQVTM and ANQGSEA. This CDR3 comprises 13 residues. The junction had 8 bases not matched to a gene; V was cut back by 6 bases and J by 4 bases. CDR3 residues: CSVLVGGGTEAFF. Here the CDR3 DNA reads TGCAGCGTCCTGGTAGGGGGCGGCACTGAAGCTTTCTTT.

The chain employs TRBV4-2 and TRBJ2-2; D remains ambiguous. CDR3 length: 15 amino acids. Per germline, CDR1 LGHNA and CDR2 YNFKEQ. V lost 1 base and J lost 0, with 6 bases in between. This CDR3 is CASSQVLSNTGELFF. The CDR3 nucleotides read TGTGCCAGCAGCCAAGTACTCTCGAACACCGGGGAGCTGTTTTTT.

The V and J genes are TRBV15 and TRBJ1-1, with a possible D match to TRBD1 (6 bases). V was trimmed by 5 bases and J by 1 base, leaving 11 bases between them. The CDR3 spans 14 residues. The germline CDR1 and CDR2 sequences are LNHNV and YYDKDF (reference sequence). The CDR3 nucleotides read TGTGCCACCAGCGCCGGGACACAGAACACTGAAGCTTTCTTT. It is translated as CATSAGTQNTEAFF.

V and J are TRBV7-6 and TRBJ2-3; 8 bases match TRBD1. V lost 5 bases, J lost 3 bases, and 7 bases stayed unmatched. The CDR3 runs to 15 residues. The germline V gene has CDR1 SGHVS and CDR2 FNYEAQ. DNA for the CDR3: TGTGCCAGCAGCGTGACGACAGGGGATACAGATACGCAGTATTTT. Protein: CASSVTTGDTDTQYF.

The V gene is TRBV27, the J gene TRBJ1-2; D is possibly TRBD1 (6 bases). Germline CDR1 reads MNHEY; CDR2 reads SMNVEV (reference sequence). Trimming left V 5 bases short and J 1 base short, with 14 bases between. The CDR3 sequence is 15 residues long. DNA for the CDR3: TGTGCCAGCAGTCCCCGACAGGACCTTAACTATGGCTACACCTTC. Protein product: CASSPRQDLNYGYTF.

This chain links TRBV29-1 with TRBJ2-1; 7 bases are a match to TRBD2. The CDR3 extends over 18 amino acids. With V trimmed by 5 bases and J by 0 bases, 16 bases remained unmatched. Germline lookup yields CDR1 SQVTM and CDR2 ANQGSEA. The CDR3 region is CSVRTRPPKFSSYNEQFF. The CDR3 DNA reads TGCAGCGTTCGGACTAGACCTCCTAAATTCAGCTCCTACAATGAGCAGTTCTTC.

This chain joins TRBV28 and TRBJ2-1, with a tentative D call TRBD2 (6 bases). V lost 3 bases to trimming and J lost 8 bases, with 20 bases between them. CDR3 length: 16 residues. Germline CDR1 and CDR2: MDHEN and SYDVKM. CDR3 in amino acids: CASSLGGRADYYEQFF. In DNA, the CDR3 is TGTGCCAGCAGTTTGGGAGGAAGGGCGGATTATTATGAGCAGTTCTTC.

The chain uses TRBV6-4 and TRBJ2-1; D is ambiguous. The CDR3 has 15 amino acids. Trimming shortened V by 2 bases and J by 0 bases, and 8 bases separated the two germline ends. Germline values: CDR1 MRHNA, CDR2 SNTAGT. CDR3 loop: CASSDEYSSYNEQFF. The CDR3, as DNA: TGTGCCAGCAGTGACGAGTATTCCTCCTACAATGAGCAGTTCTTC.

Written as DNA, the CDR3 is TGTGCCAGCAGCGTAGGACGGGGGGCCCCAGATACGCAGTATTTT. Protein sequence: CASSVGRGAPDTQYF. The rearrangement links TRBV9 to TRBJ2-3; D may be TRBD2 (7 bases). The CDR3 length is 15 residues. V gave up 0 bases and J gave up 4 bases, with 12 bases separating them. Germline V CDR1 and CDR2: SGDLS, YYNGEE. Full variable domain (remainder filled in from reference TRBV9 and TRBJ2-3): DSGVTQTPKHLITATGQRVTLRCSPRSGDLSVYWYQQSLDQGLQFLIQYYNGEERAKGNILERFSAQQFPDLHSELNLSSLELGDSALYFCASSVGRGAPDTQYFGPGTRLTVL.

The chain links TRBV7-2 to TRBJ2-7; a possible D gene is TRBD1 (7 bases). CDR3 length: 15 amino acids. Trimming took off 6 bases at V and 7 bases at J, with 22 bases between the two ends. CDR1 is SGHTA, CDR2 FQGNSA, per germline. This CDR3 is CASRPGTEGAGEQYF. In DNA, the CDR3 is TGTGCCAGCAGACCCGGGACTGAGGGGGCGGGGGAGCAGTACTTC.

The chain joins TRBV7-8 to TRBJ2-1, with 10 bases aligning to TRBD1. The germline V gene has CDR1 SGHVS and CDR2 FQNEAQ. The trim removed 0 bases at V and 5 bases at J, leaving 7 bases unmatched. The CDR3 contains 17 residues. CDR3 in DNA: TGTGCCAGCAGCTTAGCTGGCCCCGGGACAGGGGACAATGAGCAGTTCTTC. Amino acid sequence: CASSLAGPGTGDNEQFF.

The gene calls are TRBV6-5 and TRBJ2-3; tentative D call: TRBD2 (5 bases). Germline CDR1 MNHEY, CDR2 SVGAGI. V was trimmed by 5 bases and J by 7 bases, leaving 16 bases between them. The CDR3 totals 14 residues. The CDR3 protein is CASSPRSGTHTQYF. CDR3 DNA sequence: TGTGCCAGCAGTCCTCGGAGCGGCACCCATACGCAGTATTTT.

In this sample, this clone turned up a few times. The chain has TRBV10-1 and TRBJ1-6; TRBD1 matches at 10 bases. The CDR3 is 17 amino acids. Trimming took 8 bases from V and 0 from J; bases not matched to a gene: 7. Germline loops: CDR1 WNHNN, CDR2 SYGVQD (reference sequence). The CDR3 DNA is TGCGCCAGCGGGGGACAGGGGCTAGGCTCCTATAATTCACCCCTCCACTTT. Its translation is CASGGQGLGSYNSPLHF.

The chain recombines TRBV9 with TRBJ2-6, with unresolved D. The V and J ends lost 4 bases and 1 base respectively, with 6 bases between them. Germline V gene sequence: CDR1 SGDLS, CDR2 YYNGEE. CDR3 length: 14 amino acids. This CDR3 is CASSPLSGANVLTF. CDR3 nucleotide sequence: TGTGCCAGCAGCCCACTTTCTGGGGCCAACGTCCTGACTTTC.

The rearrangement uses TRBV19 and TRBJ2-5; possible D gene TRBD1, 6 bases. Trimming took 4 bases from V and 1 from J, leaving 13 bases between them. CDR3 size: 15 residues. CDR1 and CDR2 from the germline V gene are LNHDA and SQIVND (reference sequence). CDR3 loop: CASSRQVGSQETQYF. The DNA for the CDR3 is TGTGCCAGTAGTAGACAGGTTGGGAGCCAAGAGACCCAGTACTTC.

The rearrangement joins TRBV5-8 to TRBJ1-5; D unresolved. Germline lookup yields CDR1 SGHTS and CDR2 YDEGEE. V gave up 5 bases and J gave up 0 bases, with 6 bases separating them. The CDR3 consists of 13 residues. CDR3 bases: TGTGCCAGCAGTTTAGATAGCAATCAGCCCCAGCATTTT. Translated: CASSLDSNQPQHF.

This chain uses TRBV28 with TRBJ1-2; 7 bases align to TRBD1. CDR3 length: 15 residues. CDR1 is MDHEN and CDR2 is SYDVKM in the germline V gene. Trimming removed 4 bases from V and 4 bases from J; junction bases left unmatched: 9. In DNA form, the CDR3 reads TGTGCCAGCAGTTCACCCGGGGGACAGAGCTATGGCTACACCTTC. Its translation is CASSSPGGQSYGYTF.